This is a list of T cell receptor beta chains from one sample in a study of cytomegalovirus exposure and HLA in healthy donors. Profiling relied on immunoSEQ multiplex PCR, and the TCRdb table lists in-frame clones only, not all of them. Counted here are some 250,000 clones, about 80% occurring once; the ten biggest clones make up 5% to 6.5%. The sample was PBMCs. Every receptor here comes from a woman in her thirties or forties in good health and CMV-seropositive. CDR3s include the opening cysteine and the closing phenylalanine or tryptophan. D genes are given only for firm matches. Not all rows give a size; the values are once, few, many and, for expanded clones, a class.

v_call	d_call	clone_size	cdr3_length	j_call	cdr3_aa	cdr3_nt
TRBV10-3	-	few	13	TRBJ2-7	CAILGVTGYEQYF	TGTGCCATCTTGGGCGTGACCGGCTACGAGCAGTACTTC
TRBV6-4	TRBD1	-	15	TRBJ1-4	CASSPGTGASEKLFF	TGTGCCAGCAGTCCCGGGACAGGGGCGAGTGAAAAACTGTTTTTT
TRBV11-2	-	-	12	TRBJ2-1	CASSLATSEQFF	TGTGCCAGCAGCTTAGCAACGAGTGAGCAGTTCTTC
TRBV28	-	few	11	TRBJ1-2	CASSRPYGYTF	TGTGCCAGCAGCCGTCCCTATGGCTACACCTTC
TRBV7-2	TRBD1	-	15	TRBJ1-2	CASSLVGDRGQGYTF	TGTGCCAGCAGCTTAGTTGGGGACAGGGGGCAAGGCTACACCTTC
TRBV4-2	TRBD1	once	13	TRBJ2-7	CASSQGQTYEQYF	TGTGCCAGCAGCCAGGGACAGACATACGAGCAGTACTTC
TRBV13	-	-	14	TRBJ2-5	CASSVRTVQETQYF	TGTGCCAGCAGCGTCCGGACTGTGCAAGAGACCCAGTACTTC
TRBV6-5	-	once	16	TRBJ1-2	CASSYSGVGGYYGYTF	TGTGCCAGCAGTTACTCAGGCGTGGGGGGATACTATGGCTACACCTTC
TRBV7-3	-	-	15	TRBJ1-1	CASSSSPWGVTEAFF	TGTGCCAGCAGCTCCTCCCCGTGGGGGGTGACTGAAGCTTTCTTT
TRBV7-2	-	-	13	TRBJ2-3	CASSLAGVDTQYF	TGTGCCAGCAGCTTAGCCGGGGTAGATACGCAGTATTTT
TRBV25-1	TRBD1	few	13	TRBJ1-2	CASSFGQGPGYTF	TGTGCCAGCAGTTTCGGACAGGGCCCCGGCTACACCTTC
TRBV7-2	TRBD2	-	15	TRBJ2-7	CASSTLAGGVYEQYF	TGTGCCAGCAGCACACTAGCGGGAGGGGTCTACGAGCAGTACTTC
TRBV7-9	-	-	13	TRBJ2-7	CASSFDGLYEQYF	TGTGCCAGCAGCTTTGATGGGCTTTACGAGCAGTACTTC
TRBV6-5	TRBD1	-	15	TRBJ2-7	CASSYRGQGAYEQYF	TGTGCCAGCAGTTACAGGGGACAGGGGGCTTACGAGCAGTACTTC
TRBV30	-	-	15	TRBJ1-2	CAWSAWEGYGDGYTF	TGTGCCTGGAGTGCGTGGGAGGGGTACGGGGATGGCTACACCTTC
TRBV7-2	TRBD1	-	14	TRBJ1-2	CASSLNTGVRGYTF	TGTGCCAGCAGCTTAAATACAGGGGTGCGTGGCTACACCTTC
TRBV5-3	TRBD1	once	18	TRBJ2-6	CARRPRDRAVSGANVLTF	TGTGCCAGAAGACCCCGGGACAGGGCCGTCTCTGGGGCCAACGTCCTGACTTTC
TRBV6-6	-	-	12	TRBJ2-1	CASSYSTTGPLF	TGTGCCAGCAGTTACTCGACCACAGGGCCCCTCTTC
TRBV11-3	-	few	14	TRBJ1-2	CASSGGQRPYGYTF	TGTGCCAGCAGTGGAGGACAGCGTCCCTATGGCTACACCTTC
TRBV6-4	-	-	15	TRBJ1-6	CASSQNSGDNSPLHF	TGTGCCAGCAGCCAAAACAGCGGAGATAATTCACCCCTCCACTTT
TRBV9	-	few	16	TRBJ2-1	CASSVATGQQVGAQFF	TGTGCCAGCAGCGTAGCTACTGGACAACAGGTGGGCGCGCAGTTCTTC
TRBV7-9	TRBD1	-	18	TRBJ2-3	CASSLDLGRGLKTDTQYF	TGTGCCAGCAGCTTAGATTTAGGCAGGGGGTTAAAGACAGATACGCAGTATTTT
TRBV5-1	-	-	14	TRBJ2-7	CASPLQDWLKGQYF	TGCGCCAGTCCGCTCCAGGACTGGCTAAAGGGGCAGTACTTC
TRBV9	-	few	14	TRBJ1-2	CASSPPAVNYGYTF	TGTGCCAGCAGCCCCCCCGCGGTCAACTATGGCTACACCTTC
TRBV29-1	-	-	13	TRBJ1-3	CSVDKGDRDTIYF	TGCAGCGTCGACAAGGGGGATCGGGACACCATATATTTT
TRBV28	TRBD1	once	16	TRBJ2-4	CASSSIGQGRKNIQYF	TGTGCCAGCAGCTCCATAGGACAGGGGCGAAAAAACATTCAGTACTTC
TRBV7-2	TRBD1	-	17	TRBJ2-7	CASSLGQGFDGSYEQYF	TGTGCCAGCAGCCTGGGACAGGGATTTGACGGCTCCTACGAGCAGTACTTC
TRBV19	-	-	13	TRBJ2-7	CASKGAGFHEQYF	TGTGCCAGTAAAGGAGCAGGGTTCCACGAGCAGTACTTC
TRBV12-5	-	-	14	TRBJ2-7	CASGFGGPYYEQYF	TGTGCTAGTGGTTTCGGGGGACCTTATTACGAGCAGTACTTC
TRBV10-3	TRBD1	-	16	TRBJ2-2	CAISAATGPNTGELFF	TGTGCCATCAGTGCCGCGACAGGGCCGAACACCGGGGAGCTGTTTTTT
TRBV30	-	-	12	TRBJ2-2	CAWSVLYGELFF	TGTGCCTGGAGTGTACTGTACGGGGAGCTGTTTTTT
TRBV10-3	-	-	14	TRBJ1-1	CAISEGTWGTEAFF	TGTGCCATCAGTGAGGGGACATGGGGGACTGAAGCTTTCTTT
TRBV19	-	-	14	TRBJ1-2	CASSISRTNYGYTF	TGTGCCAGTAGTATATCCAGAACTAACTATGGCTACACCTTC
TRBV5-1	-	few	12	TRBJ2-7	CASSLDGYEQYF	TGCGCCAGCAGCTTGGACGGCTACGAGCAGTACTTC
TRBV10-3	TRBD2	-	13	TRBJ2-1	CAIGTSGYNEQFF	TGTGCCATTGGGACTAGCGGATACAATGAGCAGTTCTTC
TRBV10-3	-	-	13	TRBJ1-5	CAIRSGPDQPQHF	TGTGCCATCAGATCCGGTCCCGATCAGCCCCAGCATTTT
TRBV30	TRBD2	few	15	TRBJ2-1	CAWTLSGSNNNEQFF	TGTGCCTGGACCCTTAGCGGGAGTAACAACAATGAGCAGTTCTTC
TRBV5-5	-	-	17	TRBJ2-6	CASSPRLDVVGANVLTF	TGTGCCAGCAGCCCACGGCTAGACGTCGTTGGGGCCAACGTCCTGACTTTC
TRBV9	-	-	16	TRBJ2-1	CASSVEGGESRDEQFF	TGTGCCAGCAGCGTAGAAGGTGGAGAGTCTCGGGATGAGCAGTTCTTC
TRBV7-2	-	once	15	TRBJ2-7	CASSLSRTVTYEQYF	TGTGCCAGCAGCTTGAGCCGAACAGTAACCTACGAGCAGTACTTC
TRBV2	TRBD2	once	16	TRBJ2-7	CASSASREGKSGEQYF	TGTGCCAGCAGTGCAAGCCGGGAGGGGAAGTCGGGCGAGCAGTACTTC
TRBV29-1	TRBD1	-	16	TRBJ1-1	CSVIPQGAYMNTEAFF	TGCAGCGTTATTCCTCAGGGGGCCTACATGAACACTGAAGCTTTCTTT
TRBV6-4	-	-	17	TRBJ1-5	CASSETAVYLCSQPQHF	TGTGCCAGCAGCGAAACCGCGGTCTATCTTTGTTCTCAGCCCCAGCATTTT
TRBV30	-	-	11	TRBJ1-1	CAWTGDAEAFF	TGTGCCTGGACAGGGGACGCTGAAGCTTTCTTT
TRBV25-1	TRBD1	-	16	TRBJ2-5	CASSEYRKGAQETQYF	TGTGCCAGCAGTGAATATAGGAAGGGGGCCCAAGAGACCCAGTACTTC
TRBV7-6	TRBD2	-	15	TRBJ2-7	CASAPGGVSPYEQYF	TGTGCCAGCGCCCCGGGGGGAGTGAGCCCCTACGAGCAGTACTTC
TRBV4-2	-	once	18	TRBJ2-2	CASSRTPGDSANTGELFF	TGTGCCAGCAGCCGCACACCCGGGGATTCGGCGAACACCGGGGAGCTGTTTTTT